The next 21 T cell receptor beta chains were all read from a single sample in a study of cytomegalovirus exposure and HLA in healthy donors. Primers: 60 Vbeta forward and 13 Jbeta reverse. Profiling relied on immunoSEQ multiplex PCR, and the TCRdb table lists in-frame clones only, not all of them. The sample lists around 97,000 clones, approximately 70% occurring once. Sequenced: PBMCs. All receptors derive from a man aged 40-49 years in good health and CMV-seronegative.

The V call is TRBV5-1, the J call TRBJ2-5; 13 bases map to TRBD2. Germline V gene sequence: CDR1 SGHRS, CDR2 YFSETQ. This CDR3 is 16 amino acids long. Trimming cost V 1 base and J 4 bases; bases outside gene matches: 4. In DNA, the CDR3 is TGCGCCAGCAGCTTGAAACTAGCGGGGGGGCGAGAGACCCAGTACTTC. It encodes CASSLKLAGGRETQYF.

CDR3 sequence: CASSFGGWNEQFF. CDR3 nucleotides: TGTGCCAGCAGCTTCGGGGGGTGGAATGAGCAGTTCTTC. V is TRBV5-8 and J is TRBJ2-1, with 7 positions matching TRBD2. The CDR3 sequence is 13 residues long. Trimming took 2 bases from V and 7 from J; bases not matched to a gene: 3. Germline loops: CDR1 SGHTS, CDR2 YDEGEE.

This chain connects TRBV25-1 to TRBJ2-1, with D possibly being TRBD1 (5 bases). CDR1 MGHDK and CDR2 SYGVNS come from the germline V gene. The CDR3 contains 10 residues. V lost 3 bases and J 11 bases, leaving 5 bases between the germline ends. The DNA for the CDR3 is TGTGCCAGCAGTGAGGGGCAGCAGTTCTTC. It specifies CASSEGQQFF.

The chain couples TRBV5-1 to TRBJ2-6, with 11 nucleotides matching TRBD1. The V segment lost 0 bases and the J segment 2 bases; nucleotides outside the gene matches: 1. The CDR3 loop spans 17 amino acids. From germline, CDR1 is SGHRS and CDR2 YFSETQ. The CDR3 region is CASSLGGQGAGANVLTF. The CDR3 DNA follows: TGCGCCAGCAGCTTGGGGGGACAGGGGGCTGGGGCCAACGTCCTGACTTTC. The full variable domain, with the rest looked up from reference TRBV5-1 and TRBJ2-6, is KAGVTQTPRYLIKTRGQQVTLSCSPISGHRSVSWYQQTPGQGLQFLFEYFSETQRNKGNFPGRFSGRQFSNSRSEMNVSTLELGDSALYLCASSLGGQGAGANVLTFGAGSRLTVL.

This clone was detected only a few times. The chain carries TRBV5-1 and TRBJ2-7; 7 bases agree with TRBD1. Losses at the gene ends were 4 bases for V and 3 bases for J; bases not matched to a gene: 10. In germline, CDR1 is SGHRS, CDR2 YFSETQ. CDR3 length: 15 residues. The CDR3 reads CASSPGTARHYEQYF. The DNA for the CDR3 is TGCGCCAGCAGCCCAGGGACAGCCAGGCACTACGAGCAGTACTTC.

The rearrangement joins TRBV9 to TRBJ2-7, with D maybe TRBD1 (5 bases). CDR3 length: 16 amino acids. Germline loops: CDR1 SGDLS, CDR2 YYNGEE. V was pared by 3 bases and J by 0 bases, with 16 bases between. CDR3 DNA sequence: TGTGCCAGCAGCGCGTCGACAGCTATTAGCTCCTACGAGCAGTACTTC. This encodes CASSASTAISSYEQYF.

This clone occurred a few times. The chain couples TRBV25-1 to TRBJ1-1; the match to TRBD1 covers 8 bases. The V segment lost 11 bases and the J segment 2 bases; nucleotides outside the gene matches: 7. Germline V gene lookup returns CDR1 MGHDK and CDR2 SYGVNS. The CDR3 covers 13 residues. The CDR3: CAAQDRDNTEAFF. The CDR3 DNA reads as TGTGCCGCACAGGACAGGGATAACACTGAAGCTTTCTTT.

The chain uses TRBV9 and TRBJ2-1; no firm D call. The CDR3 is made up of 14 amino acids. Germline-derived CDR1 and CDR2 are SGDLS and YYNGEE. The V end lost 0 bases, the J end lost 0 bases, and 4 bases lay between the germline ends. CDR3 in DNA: TGTGCCAGCAGCGTAGAGAGCTCCTACAATGAGCAGTTCTTC. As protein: CASSVESSYNEQFF.

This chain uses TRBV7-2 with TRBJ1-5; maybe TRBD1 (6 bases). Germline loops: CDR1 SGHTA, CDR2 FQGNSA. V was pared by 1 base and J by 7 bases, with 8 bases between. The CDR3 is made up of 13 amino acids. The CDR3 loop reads CASSLEGHQPQHF. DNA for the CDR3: TGTGCCAGCAGCTTAGAGGGACACCAGCCCCAGCATTTT.

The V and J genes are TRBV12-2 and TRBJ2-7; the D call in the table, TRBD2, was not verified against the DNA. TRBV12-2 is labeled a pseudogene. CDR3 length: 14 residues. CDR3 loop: CASRLAATTYEQYF. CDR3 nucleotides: TGTGCAAGTCGCTTAGCAGCGACTACCTACGAGCAGTACTTC.

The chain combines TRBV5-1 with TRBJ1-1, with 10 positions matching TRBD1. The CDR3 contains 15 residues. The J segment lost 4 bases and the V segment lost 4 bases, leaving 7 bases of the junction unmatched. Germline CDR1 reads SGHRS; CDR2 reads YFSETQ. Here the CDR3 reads CASSGGDRGGTEAFF. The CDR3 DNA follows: TGCGCCAGCAGCGGGGGGGACAGGGGTGGCACTGAAGCTTTCTTT.

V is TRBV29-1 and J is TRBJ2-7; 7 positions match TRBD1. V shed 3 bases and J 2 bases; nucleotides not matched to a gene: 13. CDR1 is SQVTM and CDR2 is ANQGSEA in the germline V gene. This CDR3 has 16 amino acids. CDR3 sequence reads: CSVDWGTTGKTYEQYF. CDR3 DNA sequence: TGCAGCGTTGATTGGGGAACGACAGGGAAAACCTACGAGCAGTACTTC.

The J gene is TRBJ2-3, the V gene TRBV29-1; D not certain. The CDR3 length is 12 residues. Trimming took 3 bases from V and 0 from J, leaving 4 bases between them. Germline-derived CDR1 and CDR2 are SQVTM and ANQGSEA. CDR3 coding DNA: TGCAGCGTTGACAGGAGCACAGATACGCAGTATTTT. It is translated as CSVDRSTDTQYF.

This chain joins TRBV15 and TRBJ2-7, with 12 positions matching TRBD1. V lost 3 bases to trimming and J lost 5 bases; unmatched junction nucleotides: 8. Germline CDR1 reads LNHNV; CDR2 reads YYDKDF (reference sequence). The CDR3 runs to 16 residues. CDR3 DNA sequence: TGTGCCACCAGCAGGACCTTTGGGACAGGGGGCAACGAGCAGTACTTC. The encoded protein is CATSRTFGTGGNEQYF.

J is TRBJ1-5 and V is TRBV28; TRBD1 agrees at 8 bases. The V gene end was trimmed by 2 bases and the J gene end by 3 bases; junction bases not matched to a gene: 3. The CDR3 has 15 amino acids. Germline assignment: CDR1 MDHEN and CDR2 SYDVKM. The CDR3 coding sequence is TGTGCCAGCAGTTTAGGACAGGGCTACAATCAGCCCCAGCATTTT. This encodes CASSLGQGYNQPQHF.

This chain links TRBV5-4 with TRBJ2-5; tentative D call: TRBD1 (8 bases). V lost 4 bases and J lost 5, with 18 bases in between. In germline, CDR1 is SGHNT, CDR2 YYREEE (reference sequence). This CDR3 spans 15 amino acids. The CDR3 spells CASSKLQGGEETQYF. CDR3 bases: TGTGCCAGCAGCAAGCTACAGGGGGGGGAGGAGACCCAGTACTTC.

The CDR3 sequence: CASSFGLAGPELFF. Here the CDR3 DNA reads TGCGCCAGCAGCTTCGGACTAGCGGGCCCGGAGCTGTTTTTT. V is TRBV5-1 and J is TRBJ2-2, with 11 bases identical to TRBD2. CDR1 is SGHRS, CDR2 YFSETQ, per germline. V lost 2 bases, J lost 10 bases, and 4 bases stayed unmatched. The CDR3 sequence is 14 residues long.

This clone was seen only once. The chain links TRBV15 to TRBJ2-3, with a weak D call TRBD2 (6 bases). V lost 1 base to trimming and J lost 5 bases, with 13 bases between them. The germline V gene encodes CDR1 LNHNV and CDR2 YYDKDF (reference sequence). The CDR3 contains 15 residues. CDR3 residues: CATSRAGGVGDTQYF. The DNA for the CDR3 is TGTGCCACCAGCAGAGCCGGGGGAGTTGGAGATACGCAGTATTTT.

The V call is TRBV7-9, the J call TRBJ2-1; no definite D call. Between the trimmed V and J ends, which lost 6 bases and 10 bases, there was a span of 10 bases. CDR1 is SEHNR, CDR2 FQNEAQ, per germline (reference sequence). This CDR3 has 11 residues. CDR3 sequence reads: CASSPSSEQFF. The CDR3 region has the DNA TGTGCCAGCAGTCCTTCCTCGGAGCAGTTCTTC. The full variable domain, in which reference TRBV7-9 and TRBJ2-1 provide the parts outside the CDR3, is DTGVSQNPRHKITKRGQNVTFRCDPISEHNRLYWYRQTLGQGPEFLTYFQNEAQLEKSRLLSDRFSAERPKGSFSTLEIQRTEQGDSAMYLCASSPSSEQFFGPGTRLTVL.

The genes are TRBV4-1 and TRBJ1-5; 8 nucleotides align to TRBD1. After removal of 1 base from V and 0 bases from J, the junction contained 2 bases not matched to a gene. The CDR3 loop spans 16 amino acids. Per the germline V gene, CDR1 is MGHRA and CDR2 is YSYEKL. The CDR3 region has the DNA TGCGCCAGCAGCCAAGCTCAGGGGGCTAGCAATCAGCCCCAGCATTTT. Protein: CASSQAQGASNQPQHF.

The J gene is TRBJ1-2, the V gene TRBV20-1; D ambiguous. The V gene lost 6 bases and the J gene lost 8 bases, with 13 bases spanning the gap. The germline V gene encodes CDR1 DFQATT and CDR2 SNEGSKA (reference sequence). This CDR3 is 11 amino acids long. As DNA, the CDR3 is TGCAGTGCAACCGGGGATCGGGGCTACACCTTC. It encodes CSATGDRGYTF.